This is a list of T cell receptor beta chains from one sample in a study of cytomegalovirus exposure and HLA in healthy donors. Some clones are missing from TCRdb's copy, which holds only in-frame ones; the method was immunoSEQ multiplex PCR. The sample has 90,000 or so clones; 82% are singletons. Sequenced material: PBMCs. The receptors originated from a man in his fifties or sixties in good health and CMV-seronegative. Each CDR3 is given with its conserved first and last residue. Each record gives: J gene, clone size, D gene, V gene, CDR3 DNA, CDR3 protein. A D gene is named only where the DNA matches it firmly. Some rows have no size entry. The others give once, few or many, or a class for an expanded clone.

TRBJ2-5	.	.	TRBV6-1	TGTGCCAGCAGTGATAGGCAGCAAGAGGCCCAGTACTTC	CASSDRQQEAQYF
TRBJ1-1	few	.	TRBV5-6	TGTGCCAGCAGCTTCCCACCTATGAACACTGAAGCTTTCTTT	CASSFPPMNTEAFF
TRBJ2-1	.	.	TRBV7-9	TGTGCCAGCAGCTTTGACAACAATGAGCAGTTCTTC	CASSFDNNEQFF
TRBJ2-6	.	.	TRBV7-2	TGTGCCAGCAGCTTAGGGGCAGGGACTGGGGCCAACGTCCTGACTTTC	CASSLGAGTGANVLTF
TRBJ2-7	.	.	TRBV7-2	TGTGCCAGTTCTTGGGACAAGGCTAACGAGCAGTACTTC	CASSWDKANEQYF
TRBJ1-2	.	TRBD1	TRBV2	TGTGCCAGCAGTGAGGGCCCAGACAGGGTGAGCGGCTACACCTTC	CASSEGPDRVSGYTF
TRBJ2-5	.	.	TRBV14	TGTGCCAGCAGCCAAGTTTCAGGGCAAGAGACCCAGTACTTC	CASSQVSGQETQYF
TRBJ1-4	few	.	TRBV11-2	TGTGCCAGCAGCGTACTAGTTGGTGTCGGGACTAATGAAAAACTGTTTTTT	CASSVLVGVGTNEKLFF
TRBJ1-1	.	.	TRBV2	TGTGCCAGCACCTTGGTAGGGGAGGGTGAAGCTTTCTTT	CASTLVGEGEAFF
TRBJ2-5	.	TRBD2	TRBV5-4	TGTGCCAGCCGGCGCGGGGGGGCAGGGGAGACCCAGTACTTC	CASRRGGAGETQYF
TRBJ1-1	.	.	TRBV28	TGTGCCAGCAGTTCCCGACAGGTAGGGAGCACTGAAGCTTTCTTT	CASSSRQVGSTEAFF
TRBJ2-3	.	.	TRBV2	TGTGCCAGCGCCAGGGATTTCGCAGATACGCAGTATTTT	CASARDFADTQYF
TRBJ1-5	.	.	TRBV5-4	TGTGCCAGCAGCTTGGGCGGGGGCAGTCAGCCCCAGCATTTT	CASSLGGGSQPQHF
TRBJ2-6	.	.	TRBV9	TGTGCCAGCAGCGTAGAGGGGGGGGCCACTGGGGCCAACGTCCTGACTTTC	CASSVEGGATGANVLTF
TRBJ2-5	.	.	TRBV2	TGTGCCAGCAGGAATACAGTGTACCAAGAGACCCAGTACTTC	CASRNTVYQETQYF